These T cell receptor beta chains were read from a single sample in a study of identical twins. Each CDR3 protein is one row after TCRdb ran MiXCR on the 5' RACE reads. This table holds around 250,000 distinct CDR3 sequences, approximately 12% found once. These same data were also listed under a study on yellow fever vaccine responses in identical twins.

Source material: memory (CD45RO+) T cells sorted from blood. These receptors originate from a woman younger than 35 in good health. CDR3s include the opening cysteine and the closing phenylalanine or tryptophan. D genes are given only for firm matches. Clone size appears in some rows only: once, few, many, or a class for an expanded clone.

>NA|TRBJ2-3|TRBV28|TRBD1
TGTGCCAGCAGTTCAAGGACAGGGACAGCCGATACGCAGTATTTT
CASSSRTGTADTQYF
>NA|TRBJ2-3|TRBV6-2/TRBV6-3|TRBD2
TGTGCCAGCAGATGGACTAGCGGGGGTGATACGCAGTATTTT
CASRWTSGGDTQYF
>NA|TRBJ2-1|TRBV6-1|TRBD1
TGTGCCAGCAGCCCGGGACAGTCCCAAGTTGACAATGAGCAGTTCTTC
CASSPGQSQVDNEQFF
>many|TRBJ2-7|TRBV27|TRBD2
TGTGCCAGCAGCCCGGGAGGGACTAGCGGGAATAGTTGGAACGAGCAGTACTTC
CASSPGGTSGNSWNEQYF
>few|TRBJ2-7|TRBV28|NA
TGTGCCAGCAGTACCCTTGGGCGGGAGCAGTACTTC
CASSTLGREQYF
>NA|TRBJ2-3|TRBV24-1|NA
TGTGCCACCAGTTTAGGGGGCACAGATACGCAGTATTTT
CATSLGGTDTQYF
>NA|TRBJ2-5|TRBV7-7|TRBD1
TGTGCTAGCAGCCGCGGGACAGGGGGCGGCGGGGAGACCCAGTACTTC
CASSRGTGGGGETQYF
>few|TRBJ2-7|TRBV6-2/TRBV6-3|NA
TGTGCCAGCAGTCCCCTGGAGGGTCACTCCTACGAGCAGTACTTC
CASSPLEGHSYEQYF
>NA|TRBJ2-5|TRBV5-6|NA
TGTGCCAGCAGCTCCCCGGAATCCCAGTACTTC
CASSSPESQYF
>few|TRBJ2-7|TRBV3-1|NA
TGTGCCAGCAGCCAATCCCAGGTCTACGGCTTCGAGCAGTACTTC
CASSQSQVYGFEQYF
>few|TRBJ2-4|TRBV20-1|NA
TGCAGTGTGCCGTGGTTAGCCTCTCATCAGTACTTC
CSVPWLASHQYF
>many|TRBJ2-7|TRBV2|NA
TGTGCCAGCAGTTCAGGCGTCTACGAGCAGTACTTC
CASSSGVYEQYF
>few|TRBJ2-3|TRBV6-5|TRBD2
TGTGCCAGCAGTTACGGGGGTTGGACTAGCGTAGGAGATACGCAGTATTTT
CASSYGGWTSVGDTQYF
>many|TRBJ2-4|TRBV28|NA
TGTGCCCTGAGACAAGGAAACATTCAGTACTTC
CALRQGNIQYF
>many|TRBJ2-7|TRBV4-3|TRBD2
TGCGCCAGCAGCCAAGAATTTGTTCCGGGAGGCGTTACCTACGAGCAGTACTTC
CASSQEFVPGGVTYEQYF
>few|TRBJ1-6|TRBV11-1|NA
TGTGCCAGCAGCTTAGAGACTTTGTCACCCCTCCACTTT
CASSLETLSPLHF
>few|TRBJ2-7|TRBV24-1|NA
TGTGCCACCAGTCCGGCAGGGGAGACCTACGAGCAGTACTTC
CATSPAGETYEQYF
>many|TRBJ2-7|TRBV7-2|TRBD1
TGTGCCAGCAGCCCGGGACAGGGAATAGACGAGCAGTACTTC
CASSPGQGIDEQYF